This TCR beta chain was observed in a study of response to subunit inactivated influenza vaccine. The CDR3 runs to 13 residues. Trimming pared 2 bases from V and 3 bases from J, leaving 7 bases between. Per the germline V gene, CDR1 is SEHNR and CDR2 is FQNEAQ (reference sequence). MiXCR was run by TCRdb on the RT-PCR reads, yielding one entry per CDR3 protein. The sample includes some 520,000 distinct CDR3 sequences, more than 15% of them seen just once. This clonotype has a count of ten or more. Its antigen is not known. General observations from the study: There was a suggestion from the authors that each seasonal influenza vaccination recruits few new T cells.

This clonotype was sampled from a man aged 50 to 69 who received an inactivated influenza vaccine. Sequenced material: CD4+ T cells sorted from PBMCs, taken less than 30 months after vaccination. The chain has TRBV7-9 and TRBJ1-2; possible D gene TRBD1, 6 bases. CDR3 in DNA: TGTGCCAGCAGCTTAAGGACAGACTATGGCTACACCTTC. Translation: CASSLRTDYGYTF. The whole variable domain, remainder taken from reference TRBV7-9 and TRBJ1-2, is DTGVSQNPRHKITKRGQNVTFRCDPISEHNRLYWYRQTLGQGPEFLTYFQNEAQLEKSRLLSDRFSAERPKGSFSTLEIQRTEQGDSAMYLCASSLRTDYGYTFGSGTRLTVV.